These 23 T cell receptor beta chains originate from one sample sequenced in a study of breast tumors, draining lymph nodes, adjacent tissues (dated by TCRdb to 2016 to 2017). Preparation of the library involved multiplex PCR. The listed sequencing device is Illumina HiSeq 2000. TCRdb's own reprocessing of the public reads used fastp at Q25 and MiXCR and kept productive beta chains. CDR3 protein duplicates are merged, each entry listing the most common genes and DNA. The sample yields tens of thousands of distinct CDR3 sequences; around 40% were counted once. The top ten hold 10% of the sample. The sample comprised breast tumor tissue. Every receptor here comes from a female donor with breast cancer. Some clones in this sample may be carry-over from other donors' samples.

This clonotype showed up many times. The gene calls are TRBV2 and TRBJ2-7; D is possibly TRBD1 (5 bases). Germline values: CDR1 SNHLY, CDR2 FYNNEI. There are 14 residues in the CDR3. V lost 4 bases to trimming and J lost 4 bases, with 14 bases between them. The CDR3 sequence: CASSGAGLWYEQYF. For the CDR3, the DNA is TGTGCCAGCAGTGGGGCAGGGCTTTGGTACGAGCAGTACTTC.

The sample holds one count of this clonotype. The chain employs TRBV29-1 and TRBJ1-5; the match to TRBD1 covers 9 bases. Germline V gene data show CDR1 as SQVTM and CDR2 as ANQGSEA. CDR3 size: 15 residues. The CDR3 DNA follows: TGCAGTTCGGGACAGGGCGAAGGGGAAAATCAGCCCCAGCATTTT. Its protein is CSSGQGEGENQPQHF.

With respect to this clonotype: Germline is not matched at one junction end, which may reflect a read error. The chain couples TRBV6-1 to TRBJ1-5; D is possibly TRBD1 (5 bases). The CDR3 loop spans 15 amino acids. Germline-derived CDR1 and CDR2 are MNHNS and SASEGT. As DNA, the CDR3 is TGTGCCGGCAGTGAAATCCGGGGGGGCAATCAGCCCCAGCATTTT. Protein product: CAGSEIRGGNQPQHF.

This clonotype was detected many times. J is TRBJ2-6 and V is TRBV30; no definite D call. Looked up from germline, CDR1 is GTSNPN and CDR2 is SVGIG (reference sequence). V was cut by 3 bases and J by 1 base, with 4 bases left in between. The CDR3 loop spans 13 amino acids. The CDR3 DNA sequence: TGTGCCTGGAGCCGGTCTGGGGCCAACGTCCTGACTTTC. Encoded protein: CAWSRSGANVLTF.

CDR3 protein: CASSGIGGDTQYF. The CDR3 coding sequence is TGTGCCAGCAGTGGGATAGGCGGGGATACGCAGTATTTT. V is TRBV2 and J is TRBJ2-3, with a possible D match to TRBD2 (5 bases). The CDR3 consists of 13 residues. Germline V gives CDR1 SNHLY, CDR2 FYNNEI. V lost 4 bases and J 6 bases, leaving 11 bases between the germline ends.

The chain uses TRBV7-2 and TRBJ2-7; the D gene is possibly TRBD1 (5 bases). The V gene lost 5 bases and the J gene lost 0 bases, with 11 bases spanning the gap. The CDR3 spans 14 residues. The germline gives CDR1 SGHTA, CDR2 FQGNSA. The CDR3 DNA reads TGTGCCAGCAGCCCAGGGTGGAGCTCCTACGAGCAGTACTTC. It yields the protein CASSPGWSSYEQYF.

Points on this clonotype: A read error may explain this, as a much larger clone is one base away. This chain connects TRBV5-8 to TRBJ1-2; D call uncertain. The CDR3 has 14 residues. Germline V gene sequence: CDR1 SGHTS, CDR2 YDEGEE. Trimming pared 0 bases from V and 8 bases from J, leaving 14 bases between. CDR3 loop: CASSLARSAGGYTF. CDR3 DNA sequence: TGTGCCAGCAGCTTGGCCCGATCGGCGGGGGGCTACACCTTC. The full variable domain, in which reference TRBV5-8 and TRBJ1-2 provide the parts outside the CDR3, is EAGVTQSPTHLIKTRGQQATLRCSPISGHTSVYWYQQALGLGLQFLLWYDEGEERNRGNFPPRFSGRQFPNYSSELNVNALELEDSALYLCASSLARSAGGYTFGSGTRLTVV.

This clonotype was recorded at least ten times. This may arise from a read error, as a much more abundant clone is one base away. The gene calls are TRBV6-4 and TRBJ2-7; TRBD1 matches at 8 bases. Per the germline V gene, CDR1 is MRHNA and CDR2 is SNTAGT. The trim removed 5 bases at V and 3 bases at J, leaving 12 bases unmatched. The CDR3 covers 16 residues. The DNA of the CDR3 is TGTGCCAGCAGTCACCCTACCCGGACAGGGTACTACGAGCAGTACTTC. Translation: CASSHPTRTGYYEQYF.

This clonotype occurred many times. V and J are TRBV12-3 or TRBV12-4 and TRBJ1-2, with D hard to call. Between the trimmed V and J ends, which lost 6 bases and 7 bases, there was a span of 15 bases. The CDR3 has 13 amino acids. The CDR3 protein is CASSLPASVGYTF. As DNA, the CDR3 is TGTGCCAGCAGCTTGCCCGCTTCAGTTGGCTACACCTTC.

The V call is TRBV20-1, the J call TRBJ2-3; TRBD2 aligns across 10 bases. Germline values: CDR1 DFQATT, CDR2 SNEGSKA (reference sequence). CDR3 length equals 15 residues. Trimming at V came to 1 base and at J to 3 bases, leaving 4 bases not matched to a gene. For the CDR3, the DNA is TGCAGTGCTAGAGGTGTGGGACTAGCGACAGATACGCAGTATTTT. Amino acid sequence: CSARGVGLATDTQYF.

This clonotype was detected many times. The chain couples TRBV11-2 to TRBJ2-1, with 8 bases aligning to TRBD2. V gave up 0 bases and J gave up 11 bases; unmatched junction bases: 15. CDR1 SGHAT and CDR2 FQNNGV come from the germline V gene. There are 17 residues in the CDR3. The CDR3 DNA reads as TGTGCCAGCAGCTTAGACTTGGATCTAGCGGGTAGGTTTCAGCAGTTCTTC. The encoded protein is CASSLDLDLAGRFQQFF.

As regards this clonotype: A much larger clone sits a single nucleotide away, making a read error possible. The chain combines TRBV20-1 with TRBJ2-3; 7 bases fit TRBD2. The CDR3 contains 18 residues. With V trimmed by 0 bases and J by 2 bases, 14 bases remained unmatched. CDR1 and CDR2 (germline): DFQATT, SNEGSKA (reference sequence). The CDR3 DNA sequence: TGCAGTGCTAGAGACCTATATAGCGGGCCGCCCTTCACAGATACGCAGTATTTT. It translates to CSARDLYSGPPFTDTQYF.

With respect to this clonotype: One base away lies a much larger clone, so this may be a sequencing read error. The rearrangement uses TRBV20-1 and TRBJ2-1; D may be TRBD2 (6 bases). CDR3 length: 14 residues. Germline CDR1 and CDR2: DFQATT and SNEGSKA (reference sequence). The V end was cut by 5 bases, the J end by 10 bases, with 21 bases between. CDR3 bases: TGCAGTGCTCGGGACTCCCTATTCGGGGCCGAGCAGTTCTTC. Amino acids: CSARDSLFGAEQFF.

This clonotype appeared many times. V gene TRBV30 combines with J gene TRBJ2-7; TRBD2 aligns across 11 bases. V gave up 3 bases and J gave up 0 bases; unmatched junction bases: 10. The V gene's germline CDR1 is GTSNPN and CDR2 SVGIG (reference sequence). The CDR3 spans 17 residues. The CDR3 spells CAWSRLAGIGSSYEQYF. As DNA, the CDR3 is TGTGCCTGGAGCAGACTAGCGGGGATCGGCAGCTCCTACGAGCAGTACTTC. The variable domain in full, with the rest retrieved from reference TRBV30 and TRBJ2-7, is SQTIHQWPATLVQPVGSPLSLECTVEGTSNPNLYWYRQAAGRGLQLLFYSVGIGQISSEVPQNLSASRPQDRQFILSSKKLLLSDSGFYLCAWSRLAGIGSSYEQYFGPGTRLTVT.

The chain combines TRBV9 with TRBJ2-2; D is ambiguous. The CDR3 has 14 amino acids. CDR1 is SGDLS and CDR2 is YYNGEE in the germline V gene. Trimming took off 2 bases at V and 9 bases at J, with 14 bases between the two ends. CDR3 sequence (DNA): TGTGCCAGCAGCGTCCCCTCTGGGCGGCGGGAGCTGTTTTTT. Amino acid sequence: CASSVPSGRRELFF.

The V call is TRBV19, the J call TRBJ2-3, with 11 bases lining up with TRBD2. The CDR3 consists of 17 residues. Germline CDR1 LNHDA, CDR2 SQIVND (reference sequence). Losses at the gene ends were 3 bases for V and 3 bases for J; bases not matched to a gene: 8. In DNA, the CDR3 is TGTGCCAGTAGTATTAGCGGGAGGGAACGGGGGACAGATACGCAGTATTTT. Its protein product is CASSISGRERGTDTQYF.

This clonotype was picked up many times. The chain employs TRBV7-8 and TRBJ2-7; a weak D match, TRBD2 (7 bases). In germline, CDR1 is SGHVS, CDR2 FQNEAQ. Trimming removed 3 bases at V and 2 bases at J, with 11 bases between. There are 14 residues in the CDR3. The chain's CDR3 is CASSLGGPAYEQYF. The CDR3 DNA reads TGTGCCAGCAGCTTGGGGGGGCCGGCCTACGAGCAGTACTTC.

Turning to this clonotype: The DNA is left out, because the CDR3 cannot be placed on it with certainty; the CDR3 is given as TCRdb lists it. The CDR3 protein is CASSLGKSEQYFGPGTIYF. V is TRBV5-1 and J is TRBJ1-3; the table's TRBD1 call for D was not verified on the DNA. The CDR3 adds up to 19 amino acids, both ends counted. Germline CDR1 reads SGHRS; CDR2 reads YFSETQ.

This clonotype has ten or more counts. The genes are TRBV3-1 and TRBJ2-5; D is possibly TRBD1 or TRBD2 (5 bases each). V shed 4 bases and J shed 5 bases, with 17 bases lying between them. CDR1 LGHDT and CDR2 YNNKEL come from the germline V gene (reference sequence). The CDR3 loop spans 15 amino acids. The CDR3 loop is CASSPGTNYGETQYF. In nucleotides, the CDR3 is TGTGCCAGCAGCCCGGGGACCAACTACGGTGAGACCCAGTACTTC.

The sample holds many counts of this clonotype. This chain uses TRBV6-5 with TRBJ2-7; D is perhaps TRBD2 (5 bases). The CDR3 runs 13 residues. Germline CDR1 reads MNHEY; CDR2 reads SVGAGI. Trimming removed 4 bases from V and 3 bases from J, with 10 bases in between. CDR3 coding DNA: TGTGCCAGCAGTTCAAGGACTTTCTACGAGCAGTACTTC. Protein: CASSSRTFYEQYF.

A few counts support this clonotype. It may be a read error: a sequence one base away is much more abundant. In this CDR3 the conserved last residue, phenylalanine or tryptophan, is missing, so a read error is likely. This chain links TRBV6-1 with TRBJ2-7, with TRBD2 identical over 12 bases. The germline gives CDR1 MNHNS, CDR2 SASEGT. This CDR3 is 13 amino acids long. The trim removed 7 bases at V and 6 bases at J, leaving 4 bases unmatched. Here the CDR3 DNA reads TGTGCCAGCATGGAACTAGCGGGGGGCGAGCAGTACCTC. Its translation is CASMELAGGEQYL.

This clonotype was observed many times. J is TRBJ1-5 and V is TRBV6-2 or TRBV6-3; D perhaps matches TRBD1 (6 bases). Germline V gene sequence: CDR1 MNHEY, CDR2 SVGEGT. Trimming cost V 6 bases and J 0 bases, with 12 bases left between them. CDR3 length: 15 residues. The CDR3 DNA reads TGTGCCAGCAGCGCACAGGGCTATAGCAATCAGCCCCAGCATTTT. This encodes CASSAQGYSNQPQHF.

This chain joins TRBV20-1 and TRBJ1-3, with D perhaps matching TRBD1 (5 bases). This CDR3 region has 12 residues. CDR1 DFQATT and CDR2 SNEGSKA come from the germline V gene (reference sequence). Deletions cut 3 bases from V and 4 bases from J, with 7 bases between. The CDR3 sequence is CSAREGGNTIYF. The CDR3 nucleotides read TGCAGTGCTAGGGAGGGGGGAAACACCATATATTTT.